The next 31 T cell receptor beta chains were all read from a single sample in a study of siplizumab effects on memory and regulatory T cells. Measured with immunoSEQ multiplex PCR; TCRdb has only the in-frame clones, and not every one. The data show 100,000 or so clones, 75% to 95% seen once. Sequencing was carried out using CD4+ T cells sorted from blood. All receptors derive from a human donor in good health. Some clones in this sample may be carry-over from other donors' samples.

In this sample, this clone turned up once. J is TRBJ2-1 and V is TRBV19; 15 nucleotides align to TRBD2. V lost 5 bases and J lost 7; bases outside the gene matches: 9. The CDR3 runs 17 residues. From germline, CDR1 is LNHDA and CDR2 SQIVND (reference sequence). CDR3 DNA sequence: TGTGCCAGTAGTGGGGGACTAGCGGGAGGTATCGTAAATGAGCAGTTCTTC. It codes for CASSGGLAGGIVNEQFF. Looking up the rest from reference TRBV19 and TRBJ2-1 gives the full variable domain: DGGITQSPKYLFRKEGQNVTLSCEQNLNHDAMYWYRQDPGQGLRLIYYSQIVNDFQKGDIAEGYSVSREKKESFPLTVTSAQKNPTAFYLCASSGGLAGGIVNEQFFGPGTRLTVL.

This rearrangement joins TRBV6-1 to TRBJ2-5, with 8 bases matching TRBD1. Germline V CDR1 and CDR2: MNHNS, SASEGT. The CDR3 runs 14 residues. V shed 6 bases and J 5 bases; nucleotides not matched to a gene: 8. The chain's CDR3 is CASSADRGPETQYF. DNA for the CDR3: TGTGCCAGCAGCGCTGACAGGGGTCCTGAGACCCAGTACTTC.

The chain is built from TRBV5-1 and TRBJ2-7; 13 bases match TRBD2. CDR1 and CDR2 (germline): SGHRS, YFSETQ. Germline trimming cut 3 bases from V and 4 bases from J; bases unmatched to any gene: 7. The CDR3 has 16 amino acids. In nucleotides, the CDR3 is TGCGCCAGCAGCTATGGGGGGACTAGCGGGACATACGAGCAGTACTTC. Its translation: CASSYGGTSGTYEQYF.

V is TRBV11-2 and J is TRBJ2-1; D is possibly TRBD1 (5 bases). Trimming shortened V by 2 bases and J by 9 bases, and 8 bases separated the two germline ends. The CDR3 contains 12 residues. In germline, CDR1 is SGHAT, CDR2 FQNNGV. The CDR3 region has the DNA TGTGCCAGCAGCTTACAGGGTGGTGAGCAGTTCTTC. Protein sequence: CASSLQGGEQFF. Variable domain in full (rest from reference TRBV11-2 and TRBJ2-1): EAGVAQSPRYKIIEKRQSVAFWCNPISGHATLYWYQQILGQGPKLLIQFQNNGVVDDSQLPKDRFSAERLKGVDSTLKIQPAKLEDSAVYLCASSLQGGEQFFGPGTRLTVL.

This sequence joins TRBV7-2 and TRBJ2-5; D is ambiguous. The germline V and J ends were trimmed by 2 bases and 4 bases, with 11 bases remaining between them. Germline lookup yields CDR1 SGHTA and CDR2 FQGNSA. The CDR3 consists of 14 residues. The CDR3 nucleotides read TGTGCCAGCAGCTTACCGGGTTCTGGAGAGACCCAGTACTTC. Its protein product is CASSLPGSGETQYF.

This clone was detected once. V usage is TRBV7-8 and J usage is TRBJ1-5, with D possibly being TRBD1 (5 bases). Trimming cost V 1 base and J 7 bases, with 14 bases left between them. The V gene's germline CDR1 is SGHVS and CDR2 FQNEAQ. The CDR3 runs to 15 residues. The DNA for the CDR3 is TGTGCCAGCAGCTTAGGGCGGGGGAGAAACCAGCCCCAGCATTTT. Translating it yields CASSLGRGRNQPQHF.

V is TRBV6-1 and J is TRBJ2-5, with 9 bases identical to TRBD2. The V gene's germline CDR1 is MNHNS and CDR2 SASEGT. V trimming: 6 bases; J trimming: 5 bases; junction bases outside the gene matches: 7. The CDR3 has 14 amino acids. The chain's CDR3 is CASRPSGAPETQYF. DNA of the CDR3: TGTGCCAGCAGACCTAGCGGGGCCCCGGAGACCCAGTACTTC.

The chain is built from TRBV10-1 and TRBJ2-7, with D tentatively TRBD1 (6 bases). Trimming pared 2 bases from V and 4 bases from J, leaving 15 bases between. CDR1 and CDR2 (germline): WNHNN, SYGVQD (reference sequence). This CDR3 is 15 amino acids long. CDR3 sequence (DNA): TGCGCCAGCAGTGAGGGCATTACAGGGAGTTACGAGCAGTACTTC. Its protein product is CASSEGITGSYEQYF.

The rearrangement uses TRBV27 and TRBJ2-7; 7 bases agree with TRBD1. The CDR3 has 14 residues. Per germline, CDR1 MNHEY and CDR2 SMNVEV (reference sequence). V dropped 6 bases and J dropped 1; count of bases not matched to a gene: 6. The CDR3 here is CASSKTTGSYEQYF. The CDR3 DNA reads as TGTGCCAGCAGCAAGACGACAGGGTCCTACGAGCAGTACTTC.

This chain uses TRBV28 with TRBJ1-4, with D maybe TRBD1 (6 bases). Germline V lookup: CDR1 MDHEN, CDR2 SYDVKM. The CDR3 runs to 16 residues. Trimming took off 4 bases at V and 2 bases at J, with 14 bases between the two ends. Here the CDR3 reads CASSYLQGNTNEKLFF. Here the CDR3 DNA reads TGTGCCAGCAGTTACCTGCAGGGGAACACTAATGAAAAACTGTTTTTT.

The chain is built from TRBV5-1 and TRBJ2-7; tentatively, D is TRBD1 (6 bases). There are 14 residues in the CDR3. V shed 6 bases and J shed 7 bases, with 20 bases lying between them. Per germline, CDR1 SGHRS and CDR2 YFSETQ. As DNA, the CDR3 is TGCGCCAGCAAGAAAACAGGGAATTTTGAAGAGCAGTACTTC. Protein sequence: CASKKTGNFEEQYF.

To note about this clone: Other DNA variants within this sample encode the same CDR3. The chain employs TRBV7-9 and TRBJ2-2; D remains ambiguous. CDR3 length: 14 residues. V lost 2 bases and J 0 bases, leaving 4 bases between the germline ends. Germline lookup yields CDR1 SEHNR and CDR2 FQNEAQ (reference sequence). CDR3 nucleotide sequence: TGTGCCAGCAGCTTACGGTCGAACACCGGGGAGCTGTTTTTT. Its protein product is CASSLRSNTGELFF.

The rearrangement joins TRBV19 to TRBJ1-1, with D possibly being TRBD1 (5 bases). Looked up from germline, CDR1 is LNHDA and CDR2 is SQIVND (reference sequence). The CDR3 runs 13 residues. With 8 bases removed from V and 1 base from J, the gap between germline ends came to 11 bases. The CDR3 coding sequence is TGTGCCAGTGGGGGACGGAGGAACACTGAAGCTTTCTTT. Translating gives CASGGRRNTEAFF.

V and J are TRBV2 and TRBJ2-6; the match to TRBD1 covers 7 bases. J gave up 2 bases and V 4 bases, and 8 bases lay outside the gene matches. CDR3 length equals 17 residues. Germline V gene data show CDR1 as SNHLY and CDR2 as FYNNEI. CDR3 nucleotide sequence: TGTGCCAGCAGTGTGAGGGGGCAGCGAGCTGGGGCCAACGTCCTGACTTTC. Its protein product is CASSVRGQRAGANVLTF. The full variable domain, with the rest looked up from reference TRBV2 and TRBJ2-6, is EPEVTQTPSHQVTQMGQEVILRCVPISNHLYFYWYRQILGQKVEFLVSFYNNEISEKSEIFDDQFSVERPDGSNFTLKIRSTKLEDSAMYFCASSVRGQRAGANVLTFGAGSRLTVL.

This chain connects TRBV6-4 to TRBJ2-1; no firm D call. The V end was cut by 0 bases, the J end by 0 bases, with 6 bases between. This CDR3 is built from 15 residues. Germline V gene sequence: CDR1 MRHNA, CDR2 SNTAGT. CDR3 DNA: TGTGCCAGCAGTGACTCAGCCTACTCCTACAATGAGCAGTTCTTC. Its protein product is CASSDSAYSYNEQFF.

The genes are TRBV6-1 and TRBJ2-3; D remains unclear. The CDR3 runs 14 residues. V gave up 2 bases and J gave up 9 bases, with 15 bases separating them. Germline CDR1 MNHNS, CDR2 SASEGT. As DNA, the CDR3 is TGTGCCAGCAGTGAATCCGCGTCTATCAACACGCAGTATTTT. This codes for CASSESASINTQYF.

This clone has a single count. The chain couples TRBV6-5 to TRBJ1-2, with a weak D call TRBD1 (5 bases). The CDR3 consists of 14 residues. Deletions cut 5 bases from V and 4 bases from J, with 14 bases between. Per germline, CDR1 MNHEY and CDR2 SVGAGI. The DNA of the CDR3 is TGTGCCAGCAGTGGGGGGGGGAACCCCTATGGCTACACCTTC. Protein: CASSGGGNPYGYTF.

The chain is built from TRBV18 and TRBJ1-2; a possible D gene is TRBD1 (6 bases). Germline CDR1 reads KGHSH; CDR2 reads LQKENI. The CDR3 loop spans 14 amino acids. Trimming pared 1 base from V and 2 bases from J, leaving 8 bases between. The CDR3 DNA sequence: TGTGCCAGCTCACCACAGGGGACAAACTATGGCTACACCTTC. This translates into CASSPQGTNYGYTF.

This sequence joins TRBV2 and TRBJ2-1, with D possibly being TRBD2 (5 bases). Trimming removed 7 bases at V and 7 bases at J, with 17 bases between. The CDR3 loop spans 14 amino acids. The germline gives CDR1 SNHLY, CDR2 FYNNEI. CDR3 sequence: CASIGRLRRNEQFF. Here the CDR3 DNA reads TGTGCCAGCATTGGACGACTAAGGAGGAATGAGCAGTTCTTC.

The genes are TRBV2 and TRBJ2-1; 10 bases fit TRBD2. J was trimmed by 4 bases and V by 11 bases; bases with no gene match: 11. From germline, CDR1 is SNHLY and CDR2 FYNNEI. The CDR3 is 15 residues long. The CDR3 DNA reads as TGTGCCGGAAGCCGGGGGACTAGCGTATACAATGAGCAGTTCTTC. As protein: CAGSRGTSVYNEQFF.

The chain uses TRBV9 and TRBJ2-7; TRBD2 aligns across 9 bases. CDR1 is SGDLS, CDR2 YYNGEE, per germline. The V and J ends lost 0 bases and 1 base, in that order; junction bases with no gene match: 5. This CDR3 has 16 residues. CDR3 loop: CASSVDGGRGSYEQYF. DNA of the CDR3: TGTGCCAGCAGCGTAGACGGCGGGAGGGGATCCTACGAGCAGTACTTC.

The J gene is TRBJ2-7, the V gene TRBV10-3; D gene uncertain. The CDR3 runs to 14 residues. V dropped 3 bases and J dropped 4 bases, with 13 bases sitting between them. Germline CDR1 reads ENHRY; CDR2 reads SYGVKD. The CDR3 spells CAISEADSQYEQYF. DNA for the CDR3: TGTGCCATCAGTGAAGCCGACTCCCAATACGAGCAGTACTTC.

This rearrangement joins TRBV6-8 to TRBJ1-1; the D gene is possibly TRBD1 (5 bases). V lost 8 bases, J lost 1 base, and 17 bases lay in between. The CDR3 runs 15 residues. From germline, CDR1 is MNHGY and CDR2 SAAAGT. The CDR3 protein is CASPCNGHPNTEAFF. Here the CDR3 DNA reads TGTGCCAGCCCCTGTAACGGACACCCGAACACTGAAGCTTTCTTT.

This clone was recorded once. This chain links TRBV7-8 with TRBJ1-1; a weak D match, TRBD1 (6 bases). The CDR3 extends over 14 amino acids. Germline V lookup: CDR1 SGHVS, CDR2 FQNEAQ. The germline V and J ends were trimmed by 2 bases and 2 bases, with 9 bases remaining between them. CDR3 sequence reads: CASSLRGANTEAFF. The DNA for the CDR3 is TGTGCCAGCAGCTTAAGGGGGGCTAACACTGAAGCTTTCTTT.

CDR3 nucleotides: TGTGCCACCTCGGTGGGGATTCGCAATGAGCAGTTCTTC. Its protein is CATSVGIRNEQFF. The genes are TRBV2 and TRBJ2-1; no firm D call. Trimming shortened V by 10 bases and J by 6 bases, and 16 bases separated the two germline ends. The V gene's germline CDR1 is SNHLY and CDR2 FYNNEI. The CDR3 extends over 13 amino acids.

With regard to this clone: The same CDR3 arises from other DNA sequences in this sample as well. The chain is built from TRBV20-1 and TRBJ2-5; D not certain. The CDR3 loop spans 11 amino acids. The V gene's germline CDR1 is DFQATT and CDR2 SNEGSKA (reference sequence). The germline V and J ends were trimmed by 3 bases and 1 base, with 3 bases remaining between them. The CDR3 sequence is CSASTQETQYF. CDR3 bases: TGCAGTGCTAGCACCCAAGAGACCCAGTACTTC.

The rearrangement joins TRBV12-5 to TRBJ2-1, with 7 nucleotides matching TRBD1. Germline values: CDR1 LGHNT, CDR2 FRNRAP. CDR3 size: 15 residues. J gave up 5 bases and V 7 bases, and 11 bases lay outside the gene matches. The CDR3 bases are TGTGCTAGTGTTCCGAGAGGGGGCGCAGACAATGAGCAGTTCTTC. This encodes CASVPRGGADNEQFF.

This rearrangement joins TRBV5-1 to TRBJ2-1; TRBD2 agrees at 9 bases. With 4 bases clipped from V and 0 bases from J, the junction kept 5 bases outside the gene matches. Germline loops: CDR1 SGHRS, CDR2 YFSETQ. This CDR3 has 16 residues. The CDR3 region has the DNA TGCGCCAGCAGCCTAAATAGCGGGAGCTCCTACAATGAGCAGTTCTTC. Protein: CASSLNSGSSYNEQFF.

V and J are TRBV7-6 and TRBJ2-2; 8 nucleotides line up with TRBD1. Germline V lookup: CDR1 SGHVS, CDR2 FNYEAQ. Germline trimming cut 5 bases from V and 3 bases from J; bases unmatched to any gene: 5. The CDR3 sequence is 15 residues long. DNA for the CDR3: TGTGCCAGCAGCCAGCCGACAGGGGACACCGGGGAGCTGTTTTTT. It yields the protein CASSQPTGDTGELFF.

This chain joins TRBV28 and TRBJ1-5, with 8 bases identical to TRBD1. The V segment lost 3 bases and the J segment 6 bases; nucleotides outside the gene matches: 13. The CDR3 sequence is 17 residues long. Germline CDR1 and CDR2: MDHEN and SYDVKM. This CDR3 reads CASSFLPGRGRGQPQHF. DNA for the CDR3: TGTGCCAGCAGTTTCCTACCGGGCAGGGGGCGCGGTCAGCCCCAGCATTTT.

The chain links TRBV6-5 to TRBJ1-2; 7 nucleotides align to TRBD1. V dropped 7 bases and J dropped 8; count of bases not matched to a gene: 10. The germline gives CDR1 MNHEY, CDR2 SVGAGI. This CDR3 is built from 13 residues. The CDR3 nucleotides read TGTGCCAGCACCTTCCAGGGGGGAGAAGGCTACACCTTC. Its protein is CASTFQGGEGYTF.